The clone carrying this T cell receptor beta chain was recorded only once. Its antigen remains unidentified. The sample comes from a study of cytomegalovirus exposure and HLA in healthy donors. Whole-study findings and limits: The investigators catalogued under 200 TCR beta chains as cytomegalovirus-associated. In vitro, a few CMV-associated chains proved specific for CMV antigens. That first-cohort TCR clusters tended to co-occur in the approximately 120 validation repertoires was found in a later analysis.

The CDR3 contains 16 residues. CDR1 is SGHRS, CDR2 YFSETQ, per germline. With 3 bases clipped from V and 10 bases from J, the junction kept 12 bases outside the gene matches. Here immunoSEQ multiplex PCR was the method, and the copy in TCRdb shows in-frame clones only, minus some. The sample includes fewer than 250,000 clones, around 88% of them seen just once. The chain links TRBV5-1 to TRBJ2-2; 10 bases line up with TRBD1. The sequence was obtained from a woman younger than 30 in good health and CMV-seronegative. The specimen was PBMCs. Written as DNA, the CDR3 is TGCGCCAGCAGCTGGGGGTCCCGGGACAGGGGTCAGGAGCTGTTTTTT. It codes for CASSWGSRDRGQELFF.